These T cell receptor beta chains were read from a single sample in a study of beta chain features in type 1 diabetes. Assay: immunoSEQ multiplex PCR; the TCRdb copy retains only in-frame clones and omits some. The sample shows 900,000 or so clones, about a sixth of them seen only once. What was sequenced was naive CD4+ T cells from blood. The receptors were gathered from a woman between 18 and 29 years old in good health. The conserved cysteine and the conserved F or W are not part of the CDR3 here. Fields, in order: clone size, J gene, V gene, CDR3 length, CDR3 protein. The listing skips clone size in some rows; elsewhere it reads once, few, many or a size class.

>.|TRBJ2-1|TRBV7-8|14
ASSLTRLARYNEQF
>.|TRBJ2-7|TRBV25-1|12
ASGPRDTSYEQY
>.|TRBJ1-5|TRBV18|12
ASSLTDSGQPQH
>few|TRBJ2-2|TRBV15|13
ATRRDRTSAGELF
>.|TRBJ2-7|TRBV7-2|14
ASSLHPPGLAGKQY
>few|TRBJ2-5|TRBV2|12
ASTLTSGGGTQY
>.|TRBJ2-2|TRBV7-9|11
ASSFTGTGELF
>few|TRBJ2-2|TRBV18|13
ASSPRTPLAGELF
>few|TRBJ2-3|TRBV7-2|14
ASSKRLAGGADTQY
>.|TRBJ2-3|TRBV28|18
ASSLQQWSSGSSPPDTQY
>few|TRBJ1-1|TRBV7-8|13
ASSLMGTANTEAF
>few|TRBJ2-5|TRBV29-1|10
SASGLRETQY
>.|TRBJ2-1|TRBV4-2|14
ASSQDLVRPVDEQF
>few|TRBJ2-2|TRBV4-3|18
ASSQAYFVFPGGLTGELF
>few|TRBJ2-3|TRBV5-1|13
ASSIGLAESDTQY
>.|TRBJ2-1|TRBV29-1|11
SVRQGANNEQF
>few|TRBJ1-2|TRBV19|10
ASSNWGNGYT
>once|TRBJ2-3|TRBV27|13
ASSFGQGPTDTQY
>few|TRBJ2-1|TRBV7-2|12
ASTLAGGITEQF
>many|TRBJ2-1|TRBV14|11
ASSQATVGEQF
>.|TRBJ1-1|TRBV19|12
ASSPRDRRTEAF
>few|TRBJ2-5|TRBV7-7|10
ASASVHGTQY
>few|TRBJ2-3|TRBV7-2|13
ASSFGTGGTDTQY
>.|TRBJ2-1|TRBV29-1|10
SALLGGNEQF
>.|TRBJ1-2|TRBV27|12
ASSLGHKDYGYT
>few|TRBJ1-2|TRBV11-2|11
ASSLNSNYGYT
>.|TRBJ2-7|TRBV5-4|15
ASSLGIRTLGRDEQY
>.|TRBJ2-1|TRBV7-3|10
ASSLLGDEQF
>few|TRBJ2-3|TRBV4-2|12
ASSHGGLTDTQY
>few|TRBJ2-3|TRBV19|14
ASSIGLAASTDTQY
>few|TRBJ2-7|TRBV18|15
ASSPPNTGQYSYEQY
>few|TRBJ1-3|TRBV7-9|15
ASSSWDLLNSGNTIY
>few|TRBJ2-1|TRBV20-1|9
SAKTYNEQF
>once|TRBJ2-4|TRBV6-6|13
ASSYSNRGRRIQY
>.|TRBJ2-6|TRBV28|13
ASSLSNSGANVLT